This T cell receptor (beta chain) was documented in a study of T cell repertoires in aging, cancer and after chemotherapy. This CDR3 comprises 12 residues. Trimming cost V 8 bases and J 2 bases, with 9 bases left between them. CDR1 LNHDA and CDR2 SQIVND come from the germline V gene (reference sequence). Amplification of TCR beta used genomic DNA extracted from peripheral blood. Multiplex touch-down PCR with TRB-A/B primers amplified rearranged V-D-J TRB sequences. Each CDR3 protein gets one entry after TCRdb re-called the multiplex PCR reads with MiXCR. The table shows around 5,000 distinct CDR3 sequences, with roughly 25% occurring only once. On this clonotype itself: A read error may explain this, as a much larger clone is one base away. The CDR3 does not close with the conserved phenylalanine or tryptophan, likely indicating a read error.

Sequencing used blood. The receptor comes from a human donor in good health. The chain couples TRBV19 to TRBJ1-1; D gene uncertain. DNA of the CDR3: TGTGCCAGTGGGTCACGAAACACTGAAGCTTTCTTA. Translated, it gives CASGSRNTEAFL.